These 26 T cell receptor beta chains were sequenced from one sample in a study of T cells after yellow fever vaccination. TCRdb fed the 5' RACE reads into MiXCR, producing one record per CDR3 protein. The sample gives roughly 190,000 distinct CDR3 sequences, approximately 9.9% of which show up once; about 38% is in the top ten. The source was CD8+ T cells sorted from PBMCs, collected 15 days after the yellow fever booster vaccination. Every receptor here comes from a man between 18 and 29 years old who received the YFV17D yellow fever vaccine.

The V call is TRBV5-6, the J call TRBJ2-5, with 7 bases lining up with TRBD1. V lost 2 bases and J lost 5; bases outside the gene matches: 9. The V gene's germline CDR1 is SGHDT and CDR2 YYEEEE. The CDR3 totals 15 residues. The CDR3 region is CASSLGGRAVETQYF. The CDR3 bases are TGTGCCAGCAGCTTAGGGGGCAGGGCGGTGGAGACCCAGTACTTC.

There are a few counts of this clonotype. J is TRBJ2-4 and V is TRBV6-5; 8 nucleotides line up with TRBD1. V lost 4 bases, J lost 7 bases, and 6 bases stayed unmatched. The CDR3 spans 14 residues. CDR1 is MNHEY and CDR2 is SVGAGI in the germline V gene. The CDR3 DNA reads TGTGCCAGCAGTTCCACAGGGGGAAGGAACATTCAGTACTTC. Its protein is CASSSTGGRNIQYF.

The CDR3 DNA is TGTGCCAGCAGCCGACTGGGACGGGCCGGGGAGCTGTTTTTT. Translation: CASSRLGRAGELFF. The chain links TRBV5-8 to TRBJ2-2; D might be TRBD1 or TRBD2, each matching 5 bases. CDR1 and CDR2 from the germline V gene are SGHTS and YDEGEE. The CDR3 is made up of 14 amino acids. Trimming pared 4 bases from V and 6 bases from J, leaving 13 bases between.

This clonotype was recorded many times. This chain uses TRBV10-3 with TRBJ2-5; TRBD1 is a possible D gene (6 bases). The CDR3 length is 14 residues. CDR1 is ENHRY, CDR2 SYGVKD, per germline. V was trimmed by 6 bases and J by 0 bases, leaving 11 bases between them. The CDR3 region is CAIRQQGDQETQYF. The DNA for the CDR3 is TGTGCCATCAGACAACAGGGCGACCAAGAGACCCAGTACTTC.

This clonotype was seen repeatedly, ten times or more. This chain links TRBV27 with TRBJ1-1, with D uncertain. This CDR3 has 13 residues. In germline, CDR1 is MNHEY, CDR2 SMNVEV (reference sequence). The ends were cut back, 0 bases at V and 7 bases at J, with 9 bases in the middle. CDR3 sequence (DNA): TGTGCCAGCAGTTTATCTAAGTGGAATGAAGCTTTCTTT. Translation gives CASSLSKWNEAFF.

This clonotype showed up just a few times. The rearrangement uses TRBV5-5 and TRBJ1-1; no firm D call. V dropped 4 bases and J dropped 6 bases, with 13 bases sitting between them. Germline CDR1 SGHKS, CDR2 YYEKEE (reference sequence). There are 13 residues in the CDR3. The CDR3 sequence is CASSPGSHPEAFF. CDR3 sequence (DNA): TGTGCCAGCAGCCCCGGGTCCCACCCTGAAGCTTTCTTT.

This clonotype was observed many times. The chain combines TRBV20-1 with TRBJ1-6; 7 bases are a match to TRBD1. The CDR3 is made up of 17 amino acids. J was trimmed by 7 bases and V by 5 bases; bases with no gene match: 17. CDR1 and CDR2 from the germline V gene are DFQATT and SNEGSKA (reference sequence). CDR3 in amino acids: CSAWGTADVARNSPLHF. CDR3 nucleotide sequence: TGCAGTGCTTGGGGGACAGCGGACGTTGCCCGAAATTCACCCCTCCACTTT.

V usage is TRBV6-2 or TRBV6-3 and J usage is TRBJ2-3, with 9 bases lining up with TRBD2. The V gene end was trimmed by 4 bases and the J gene end by 2 bases; junction bases not matched to a gene: 4. CDR1 MNHEY and CDR2 SVGEGT come from the germline V gene. The CDR3 spans 15 residues. CDR3 coding DNA: TGTGCCAGCAGTTTTCTAGCGGGGACCACAGATACGCAGTATTTT. It is translated as CASSFLAGTTDTQYF.

This clonotype was seen a handful of times. The rearrangement links TRBV20-1 to TRBJ1-1; 8 bases agree with TRBD1. V lost 5 bases, J lost 5 bases, and 7 bases stayed unmatched. Germline assignment: CDR1 DFQATT and CDR2 SNEGSKA (reference sequence). The CDR3 consists of 13 residues. The CDR3 DNA sequence: TGCAGTGCTCTGACAGGGGTTCGAACTGAAGCTTTCTTT. The encoded protein is CSALTGVRTEAFF.

This clonotype was counted between two and nine times. This chain uses TRBV4-1 with TRBJ2-5; D remains ambiguous. This CDR3 is 12 amino acids long. Germline-derived CDR1 and CDR2 are MGHRA and YSYEKL. The V end was cut by 3 bases, the J end by 13 bases, with 15 bases between. The CDR3 region is CASSHPPSTPYF. DNA of the CDR3: TGCGCCAGCAGCCACCCCCCAAGTACGCCGTACTTC.

V usage is TRBV9 and J usage is TRBJ2-1, with 7 positions matching TRBD1. This CDR3 is built from 14 residues. Germline V gene data show CDR1 as SGDLS and CDR2 as YYNGEE. The ends lost 6 bases at V and 3 bases at J; junction bases unmatched: 6. The CDR3 region is CASNPGQIYNEQFF. The DNA of the CDR3 is TGTGCCAGCAACCCGGGACAGATCTACAATGAGCAGTTCTTC. The full variable domain, with the rest looked up from reference TRBV9 and TRBJ2-1, is DSGVTQTPKHLITATGQRVTLRCSPRSGDLSVYWYQQSLDQGLQFLIQYYNGEERAKGNILERFSAQQFPDLHSELNLSSLELGDSALYFCASNPGQIYNEQFFGPGTRLTVL.

The sample holds a few counts of this clonotype. This chain joins TRBV7-2 and TRBJ1-2; D call uncertain. The CDR3 loop spans 16 amino acids. Germline V gene lookup returns CDR1 SGHTA and CDR2 FQGNSA. Between the trimmed V and J ends, which lost 0 bases and 7 bases, there was a span of 18 bases. The CDR3 reads CASSLALGRTWRGYTF. CDR3 nucleotide sequence: TGTGCCAGCAGCTTAGCTTTGGGCAGGACCTGGCGTGGCTACACCTTC.

The gene calls are TRBV6-5 and TRBJ1-2, with D unclear. The V end lost 4 bases, the J end lost 7 bases, and 13 bases lay between the germline ends. Germline assignment: CDR1 MNHEY and CDR2 SVGAGI. The CDR3 length is 13 residues. The CDR3, as DNA: TGTGCCAGCAGTTCCCTAGACGGCTTTGGCTACACCTTC. Protein sequence: CASSSLDGFGYTF.

This clonotype was picked up a small number of times. This chain links TRBV29-1 with TRBJ2-3, with D perhaps TRBD2 (5 bases). The germline CDR1 and CDR2 sequences are SQVTM and ANQGSEA. This CDR3 has 16 amino acids. V was cut by 1 base and J by 2 bases, with 16 bases left in between. CDR3 sequence (DNA): TGCAGCGTTGAAGGTGTTGGCGGGTGGGTCACAGATACGCAGTATTTT. Translation gives CSVEGVGGWVTDTQYF.

The sample holds a few counts of this clonotype. The gene calls are TRBV4-3 and TRBJ2-7; D unresolved. The CDR3 contains 12 residues. Germline values: CDR1 LGHNA, CDR2 YSLEER. Trimming stripped 6 bases from V and 2 bases from J, with 8 bases between. CDR3 in amino acids: CASSSDTYEQYF. The DNA for the CDR3 is TGCGCCAGCAGTTCCGATACCTACGAGCAGTACTTC.

The rearrangement uses TRBV14 and TRBJ1-6; 8 nucleotides align to TRBD1. This CDR3 is built from 16 residues. CDR1 SGHDN and CDR2 FVKESK come from the germline V gene. V shed 0 bases, J shed 5 bases, and the junction held 3 bases outside the gene matches. This chain's CDR3 is CASSQEDRVHNSPLHF. The CDR3 region has the DNA TGTGCCAGCAGCCAAGAGGACAGGGTCCATAATTCACCCCTCCACTTT.

The V gene is TRBV14, the J gene TRBJ1-1; TRBD1 might be the D (5 bases). CDR3 length: 15 residues. The V end was cut by 2 bases, the J end by 8 bases, with 18 bases between. Germline values: CDR1 SGHDN, CDR2 FVKESK. The CDR3 here is CASSQRGGLSKEAFF. The CDR3 DNA follows: TGTGCCAGCAGCCAAAGGGGTGGACTGTCTAAAGAAGCTTTCTTT. Drawing the rest from reference TRBV14 and TRBJ1-1, the complete variable domain is EAGVTQFPSHSVIEKGQTVTLRCDPISGHDNLYWYRRVMGKEIKFLLHFVKESKQDESGMPNNRFLAERTGGTYSTLKVQPAELEDSGVYFCASSQRGGLSKEAFFGQGTRLTVV.

The chain is built from TRBV10-2 and TRBJ2-7; tentative D call: TRBD2 (5 bases). V shed 0 bases and J shed 2 bases, with 11 bases lying between them. This CDR3 contains 15 residues. In germline, CDR1 is WSHSY, CDR2 SAAADI. In DNA, the CDR3 is TGCGCCAGCAGTGAGTCGAACCTAGCAGCCTACGAGCAGTACTTC. It codes for CASSESNLAAYEQYF.

This clonotype came up a few times. The rearrangement joins TRBV4-3 to TRBJ2-1, with 7 bases lining up with TRBD2. Germline V gene data show CDR1 as LGHNA and CDR2 as YSLEER. The length of the CDR3 is 16 residues. Losses at the gene ends were 4 bases for V and 7 bases for J; bases not matched to a gene: 13. CDR3 in amino acids: CASSLEGRTGRNEQFF. CDR3 coding DNA: TGCGCCAGCAGCCTGGAAGGACGCACCGGGAGGAATGAGCAGTTCTTC.

This clonotype has more than one count but fewer than ten. This chain links TRBV9 with TRBJ2-5; 7 bases map to TRBD1. This CDR3 region has 14 residues. In germline, CDR1 is SGDLS, CDR2 YYNGEE. J lost 3 bases, V lost 0 bases, and 2 bases had no gene match. The CDR3 loop reads CASSVGTGEETQYF. DNA of the CDR3: TGTGCCAGCAGCGTAGGGACAGGTGAAGAGACCCAGTACTTC.

The chain employs TRBV9 and TRBJ2-1, with D possibly matching TRBD1 (5 bases). With 3 bases removed from V and 4 bases from J, the gap between germline ends came to 8 bases. There are 13 residues in the CDR3. Germline CDR1 SGDLS, CDR2 YYNGEE. In DNA form, the CDR3 reads TGTGCCAGCAGCGGGACACATTACAATGAGCAGTTCTTC. As protein: CASSGTHYNEQFF.

The chain is built from TRBV9 and TRBJ1-2; 11 bases agree with TRBD1. The CDR3 is made up of 14 amino acids. Trimming took 2 bases from V and 8 from J; bases not matched to a gene: 5. In germline, CDR1 is SGDLS, CDR2 YYNGEE. CDR3 DNA sequence: TGTGCCAGCAGCGTCGTGGACAGGGGGCGAGGCTACACCTTC. This translates into CASSVVDRGRGYTF.

The chain uses TRBV19 and TRBJ1-1, with D hard to call. The CDR3 is 14 amino acids. V was trimmed by 9 bases and J by 1 base, leaving 15 bases between them. CDR1 LNHDA and CDR2 SQIVND come from the germline V gene (reference sequence). CDR3 protein: CASTPPVRNTEAFF. The CDR3, as DNA: TGTGCCAGCACCCCGCCCGTTAGGAACACTGAAGCTTTCTTT.

This clonotype came up a few times. The chain has TRBV6-2 or TRBV6-3 and TRBJ2-3, with TRBD2 identical over 10 bases. The CDR3 contains 18 residues. The germline V gene encodes CDR1 MNHEY and CDR2 SVGEGT. The trim removed 1 base at V and 3 bases at J, leaving 10 bases unmatched. CDR3 sequence: CASSYFVLAGDWTDTQYF. DNA for the CDR3: TGTGCCAGCAGTTACTTCGTTCTAGCGGGGGATTGGACAGATACGCAGTATTTT.

The J gene is TRBJ2-3, the V gene TRBV9; perhaps TRBD1 as D (5 bases). The DNA matches TRBJ1-5 better at its end, which makes the J call doubtful. Germline V gene sequence: CDR1 SGDLS, CDR2 YYNGEE. The CDR3 length is 14 residues. The CDR3 sequence: CASSADRNTDTQHF. CDR3 DNA sequence: TGTGCCAGCAGCGCCGACAGAAACACAGATACGCAGCATTTT.

J is TRBJ2-1 and V is TRBV11-2; 8 nucleotides line up with TRBD1. V was clipped by 6 bases and J by 9 bases; unmatched bases: 19. This CDR3 has 17 residues. Germline CDR1 SGHAT, CDR2 FQNNGV. CDR3 residues: CASSSSGARTGYSEQFF. The CDR3 region has the DNA TGTGCCAGCAGTTCCTCAGGGGCTAGGACAGGGTATAGTGAGCAGTTCTTC.